This passage covers 23 T cell receptor beta chains from one sample sequenced in a study of blood T cell repertoires in COVID-19. The protocol was immunoSEQ multiplex PCR, while the TCRdb copy is restricted to in-frame clones and leaves out a portion. This sample yields 90,000 or so clones, of which roughly nine tenths are seen a single time; about 4.8% belongs to the top ten. The sequenced material came from peripheral blood. Source of these receptors: a man in his 60s with COVID-19, enrolled during active disease.

This rearrangement joins TRBV19 to TRBJ2-5; D is unclear. V was clipped by 8 bases and J by 2 bases, with 12 bases between them. CDR3 length equals 13 residues. Germline V lookup: CDR1 LNHDA, CDR2 SQIVND (reference sequence). CDR3: CASRLNGQETQYF. CDR3 DNA: TGTGCCAGTCGCCTTAACGGTCAAGAGACCCAGTACTTC.

The chain recombines TRBV15 with TRBJ2-1, with TRBD2 identical over 10 bases. Germline V lookup: CDR1 LNHNV, CDR2 YYDKDF (reference sequence). Unmatched junction bases numbered 11, after V lost 0 bases and J lost 9 bases. This CDR3 is built from 17 residues. The CDR3 reads CATSREGSASGRVEQFF. The CDR3 region has the DNA TGTGCCACCAGCAGAGAGGGTTCGGCTAGCGGGAGAGTTGAGCAGTTCTTC.

This clone has more than one count but fewer than ten. The chain is built from TRBV18 and TRBJ1-4, with D perhaps matching TRBD1 (5 bases). The V gene lost 3 bases and the J gene lost 5 bases, with 13 bases spanning the gap. The CDR3 contains 15 residues. Germline V gene lookup returns CDR1 KGHSH and CDR2 LQKENI. The CDR3 loop is CASSPQQEVNEKLFF. CDR3 DNA sequence: TGTGCCAGCTCACCCCAACAGGAAGTAAATGAAAAACTGTTTTTT.

This clone occurred a few times. At the DNA level, this CDR3 is encoded by other sequences in the same sample as well. The rearrangement uses TRBV29-1 and TRBJ1-1; 9 bases are a match to TRBD1. The CDR3 runs to 12 residues. Unmatched junction bases numbered 1, after V lost 4 bases and J lost 4 bases. Germline loops: CDR1 SQVTM, CDR2 ANQGSEA. In DNA form, the CDR3 reads TGCAGCGTTGTGACAGGGGGCACTGAAGCTTTCTTT. Translation: CSVVTGGTEAFF.

The chain joins TRBV19 to TRBJ2-3; tentative D call: TRBD2 (5 bases). Trimming shortened V by 5 bases and J by 2 bases, and 8 bases separated the two germline ends. There are 13 residues in the CDR3. Germline V gene sequence: CDR1 LNHDA, CDR2 SQIVND (reference sequence). CDR3 DNA sequence: TGTGCCAGTAGTGCCGGACTCACAGATACGCAGTATTTT. It codes for CASSAGLTDTQYF.

This chain links TRBV5-1 with TRBJ1-4; possibly TRBD1 for D (5 bases). Germline CDR1 reads SGHRS; CDR2 reads YFSETQ. The CDR3 totals 14 residues. The V end was cut by 4 bases, the J end by 7 bases, with 14 bases between. CDR3 coding DNA: TGCGCCAGCAGCCCCGGCAGGGAAGGTGAAAAACTGTTTTTT. This codes for CASSPGREGEKLFF. Filled out from reference TRBV5-1 and TRBJ1-4, the complete variable domain reads KAGVTQTPRYLIKTRGQQVTLSCSPISGHRSVSWYQQTPGQGLQFLFEYFSETQRNKGNFPGRFSGRQFSNSRSEMNVSTLELGDSALYLCASSPGREGEKLFFGSGTQLSVL.

V gene TRBV2 combines with J gene TRBJ2-3; possibly TRBD2 for D (5 bases). The V gene lost 6 bases and the J gene lost 3 bases, with 16 bases spanning the gap. The length of the CDR3 is 15 residues. Germline V gives CDR1 SNHLY, CDR2 FYNNEI. CDR3 in amino acids: CASRHRTARTDTQYF. The CDR3 region has the DNA TGTGCCAGCAGACACCGGACTGCCCGGACAGATACGCAGTATTTT. Full variable domain (missing parts from reference TRBV2 and TRBJ2-3): EPEVTQTPSHQVTQMGQEVILRCVPISNHLYFYWYRQILGQKVEFLVSFYNNEISEKSEIFDDQFSVERPDGSNFTLKIRSTKLEDSAMYFCASRHRTARTDTQYFGPGTRLTVL.

This clone appeared once. The chain employs TRBV19 and TRBJ2-3; 7 bases are shared with TRBD1. Per germline, CDR1 LNHDA and CDR2 SQIVND (reference sequence). There are 15 residues in the CDR3. With 4 bases clipped from V and 1 base from J, the junction kept 5 bases outside the gene matches. CDR3 bases: TGTGCCAGTAGTAAAAGGGGGCTTGGCACAGATACGCAGTATTTT. It encodes CASSKRGLGTDTQYF.

The CDR3 DNA follows: TGTGCCAGCAGCGTAGAGCGGGGGATCGATGAGCAGTTCTTC. This codes for CASSVERGIDEQFF. The rearrangement links TRBV9 to TRBJ2-1; TRBD2 aligns across 8 bases. CDR1 is SGDLS and CDR2 is YYNGEE in the germline V gene. The CDR3 is 14 residues long. V shed 0 bases and J 8 bases; nucleotides not matched to a gene: 4.

This clone was detected a few times. This rearrangement joins TRBV6-5 to TRBJ1-5; D not certain. Germline V gene lookup returns CDR1 MNHEY and CDR2 SVGAGI. Trimming took 5 bases from V and 4 from J, leaving 9 bases between them. The CDR3 has 13 residues. CDR3 amino acids: CASSNEANQPQHF. In DNA form, the CDR3 reads TGTGCCAGCAGTAACGAGGCAAATCAGCCCCAGCATTTT.

The chain recombines TRBV18 with TRBJ2-7, with 10 bases matching TRBD1. The CDR3 sequence is 16 residues long. The V and J ends lost 6 bases and 3 bases, in that order; junction bases with no gene match: 11. CDR1 KGHSH and CDR2 LQKENI come from the germline V gene. This CDR3 reads CASSRTGQGEFYEQYF. In DNA, the CDR3 is TGTGCCAGCTCGCGAACCGGACAGGGGGAGTTCTACGAGCAGTACTTC.

The J gene is TRBJ1-5, the V gene TRBV4-2; D is ambiguous. The CDR3 contains 14 residues. Trimming left V 1 base short and J 4 bases short, with 8 bases between. Germline V gene data show CDR1 as LGHNA and CDR2 as YNFKEQ. The CDR3 nucleotides read TGTGCCAGCAGCCAAGGGCCTGTGAATCAGCCCCAGCATTTT. It specifies CASSQGPVNQPQHF.

This clone has only one observation. The chain joins TRBV5-1 to TRBJ2-1; TRBD2 is a possible D gene (5 bases). Trimming removed 0 bases at V and 0 bases at J, with 7 bases between. CDR1 is SGHRS and CDR2 is YFSETQ in the germline V gene. This CDR3 comprises 15 residues. This CDR3 reads CASSLASTSYNEQFF. The DNA of the CDR3 is TGCGCCAGCAGCTTGGCTAGCACCTCCTACAATGAGCAGTTCTTC.

The chain is built from TRBV30 and TRBJ2-7, with TRBD1 identical over 9 bases. Germline trimming cut 2 bases from V and 3 bases from J; bases unmatched to any gene: 5. The CDR3 is 14 residues long. The germline V gene encodes CDR1 GTSNPN and CDR2 SVGIG (reference sequence). CDR3 bases: TGTGCCTGGAGTTCGGGACAGGGTGACTACGAGCAGTACTTC. As protein: CAWSSGQGDYEQYF.

This chain uses TRBV27 with TRBJ1-4, with D tentatively TRBD1 (6 bases). V was pared by 0 bases and J by 4 bases, with 15 bases between. CDR1 is MNHEY and CDR2 is SMNVEV in the germline V gene (reference sequence). This CDR3 region has 17 residues. The CDR3 spells CASSLSAGDLYNEKLFF. Written as DNA, the CDR3 is TGTGCCAGCAGTTTATCTGCAGGGGACCTTTATAATGAAAAACTGTTTTTT.

This chain joins TRBV5-4 and TRBJ2-7, with 10 bases aligning to TRBD2. The trim removed 0 bases at V and 2 bases at J, leaving 2 bases unmatched. CDR1 is SGHNT and CDR2 is YYREEE in the germline V gene (reference sequence). CDR3 length equals 15 residues. The CDR3 coding sequence is TGTGCCAGCAGCTTGGCCGGGACTAGCGCCTACGAGCAGTACTTC. The encoded protein is CASSLAGTSAYEQYF.

The chain couples TRBV19 to TRBJ1-1; D is uncertain. V lost 3 bases and J lost 4, with 18 bases in between. In germline, CDR1 is LNHDA, CDR2 SQIVND (reference sequence). This CDR3 is 16 amino acids long. CDR3 amino acids: CASSIPYFKTGTEAFF. The CDR3 bases are TGTGCCAGTAGTATTCCCTACTTCAAGACTGGCACTGAAGCTTTCTTT.

The CDR3 loop reads CASSLRLYNSPLHF. The CDR3 coding sequence is TGTGCCAGCAGCTTGCGTCTTTATAATTCACCCCTCCACTTT. The chain is built from TRBV5-4 and TRBJ1-6; D not resolved. The germline V gene has CDR1 SGHNT and CDR2 YYREEE (reference sequence). The CDR3 runs to 14 residues. The V end was cut by 1 base, the J end by 4 bases, with 6 bases between.

J is TRBJ2-1 and V is TRBV7-3; 10 nucleotides align to TRBD1. The germline V gene has CDR1 SGHTA and CDR2 FQGTGA. The CDR3 spans 13 residues. V shed 4 bases, J shed 10 bases, and the junction held 4 bases outside the gene matches. This CDR3 reads CASSSTGGREQFF. The CDR3 DNA is TGTGCCAGCAGCTCGACAGGGGGCAGGGAGCAGTTCTTC.

This chain joins TRBV5-1 and TRBJ2-2; 8 bases are a match to TRBD2. CDR1 and CDR2 (germline): SGHRS, YFSETQ. This CDR3 region has 16 residues. V shed 1 base and J 4 bases; nucleotides not matched to a gene: 6. For the CDR3, the DNA is TGCGCCAGCAGCTTGCCAGCGGGAGCAAGCACCGGGGAGCTGTTTTTT. Translating gives CASSLPAGASTGELFF.

The chain combines TRBV4-2 with TRBJ2-7; D may be TRBD2 (6 bases). The CDR3 has 16 amino acids. V gave up 4 bases and J gave up 6 bases, with 22 bases separating them. Germline CDR1 and CDR2: LGHNA and YNFKEQ. CDR3 sequence: CASSRRETRGKVEQYF. The DNA for the CDR3 is TGTGCCAGCAGCCGTAGGGAGACTAGAGGCAAGGTCGAGCAGTACTTC.

This clone is a singleton in its sample. The chain links TRBV11-2 to TRBJ2-1; D may be TRBD2 (5 bases). Per the germline V gene, CDR1 is SGHAT and CDR2 is FQNNGV. V lost 2 bases and J lost 6, with 20 bases in between. The CDR3 spans 17 residues. CDR3 coding DNA: TGTGCCAGCAGCTTATTCTCTAGGAGGTCAGCAACCAATGAGCAGTTCTTC. Amino acid sequence: CASSLFSRRSATNEQFF. Using reference TRBV11-2 and TRBJ2-1 for the parts outside the CDR3, the full variable domain is EAGVAQSPRYKIIEKRQSVAFWCNPISGHATLYWYQQILGQGPKLLIQFQNNGVVDDSQLPKDRFSAERLKGVDSTLKIQPAKLEDSAVYLCASSLFSRRSATNEQFFGPGTRLTVL.

This chain uses TRBV6-5 with TRBJ1-5; no clear D gene. V was shortened by 6 bases and J by 6 bases, with 12 bases between the two germline ends. There are 13 residues in the CDR3. Germline V gene lookup returns CDR1 MNHEY and CDR2 SVGAGI. The chain's CDR3 is CASSRTEAQPQHF. The CDR3 coding sequence is TGTGCCAGCAGCCGGACGGAGGCTCAGCCCCAGCATTTT.